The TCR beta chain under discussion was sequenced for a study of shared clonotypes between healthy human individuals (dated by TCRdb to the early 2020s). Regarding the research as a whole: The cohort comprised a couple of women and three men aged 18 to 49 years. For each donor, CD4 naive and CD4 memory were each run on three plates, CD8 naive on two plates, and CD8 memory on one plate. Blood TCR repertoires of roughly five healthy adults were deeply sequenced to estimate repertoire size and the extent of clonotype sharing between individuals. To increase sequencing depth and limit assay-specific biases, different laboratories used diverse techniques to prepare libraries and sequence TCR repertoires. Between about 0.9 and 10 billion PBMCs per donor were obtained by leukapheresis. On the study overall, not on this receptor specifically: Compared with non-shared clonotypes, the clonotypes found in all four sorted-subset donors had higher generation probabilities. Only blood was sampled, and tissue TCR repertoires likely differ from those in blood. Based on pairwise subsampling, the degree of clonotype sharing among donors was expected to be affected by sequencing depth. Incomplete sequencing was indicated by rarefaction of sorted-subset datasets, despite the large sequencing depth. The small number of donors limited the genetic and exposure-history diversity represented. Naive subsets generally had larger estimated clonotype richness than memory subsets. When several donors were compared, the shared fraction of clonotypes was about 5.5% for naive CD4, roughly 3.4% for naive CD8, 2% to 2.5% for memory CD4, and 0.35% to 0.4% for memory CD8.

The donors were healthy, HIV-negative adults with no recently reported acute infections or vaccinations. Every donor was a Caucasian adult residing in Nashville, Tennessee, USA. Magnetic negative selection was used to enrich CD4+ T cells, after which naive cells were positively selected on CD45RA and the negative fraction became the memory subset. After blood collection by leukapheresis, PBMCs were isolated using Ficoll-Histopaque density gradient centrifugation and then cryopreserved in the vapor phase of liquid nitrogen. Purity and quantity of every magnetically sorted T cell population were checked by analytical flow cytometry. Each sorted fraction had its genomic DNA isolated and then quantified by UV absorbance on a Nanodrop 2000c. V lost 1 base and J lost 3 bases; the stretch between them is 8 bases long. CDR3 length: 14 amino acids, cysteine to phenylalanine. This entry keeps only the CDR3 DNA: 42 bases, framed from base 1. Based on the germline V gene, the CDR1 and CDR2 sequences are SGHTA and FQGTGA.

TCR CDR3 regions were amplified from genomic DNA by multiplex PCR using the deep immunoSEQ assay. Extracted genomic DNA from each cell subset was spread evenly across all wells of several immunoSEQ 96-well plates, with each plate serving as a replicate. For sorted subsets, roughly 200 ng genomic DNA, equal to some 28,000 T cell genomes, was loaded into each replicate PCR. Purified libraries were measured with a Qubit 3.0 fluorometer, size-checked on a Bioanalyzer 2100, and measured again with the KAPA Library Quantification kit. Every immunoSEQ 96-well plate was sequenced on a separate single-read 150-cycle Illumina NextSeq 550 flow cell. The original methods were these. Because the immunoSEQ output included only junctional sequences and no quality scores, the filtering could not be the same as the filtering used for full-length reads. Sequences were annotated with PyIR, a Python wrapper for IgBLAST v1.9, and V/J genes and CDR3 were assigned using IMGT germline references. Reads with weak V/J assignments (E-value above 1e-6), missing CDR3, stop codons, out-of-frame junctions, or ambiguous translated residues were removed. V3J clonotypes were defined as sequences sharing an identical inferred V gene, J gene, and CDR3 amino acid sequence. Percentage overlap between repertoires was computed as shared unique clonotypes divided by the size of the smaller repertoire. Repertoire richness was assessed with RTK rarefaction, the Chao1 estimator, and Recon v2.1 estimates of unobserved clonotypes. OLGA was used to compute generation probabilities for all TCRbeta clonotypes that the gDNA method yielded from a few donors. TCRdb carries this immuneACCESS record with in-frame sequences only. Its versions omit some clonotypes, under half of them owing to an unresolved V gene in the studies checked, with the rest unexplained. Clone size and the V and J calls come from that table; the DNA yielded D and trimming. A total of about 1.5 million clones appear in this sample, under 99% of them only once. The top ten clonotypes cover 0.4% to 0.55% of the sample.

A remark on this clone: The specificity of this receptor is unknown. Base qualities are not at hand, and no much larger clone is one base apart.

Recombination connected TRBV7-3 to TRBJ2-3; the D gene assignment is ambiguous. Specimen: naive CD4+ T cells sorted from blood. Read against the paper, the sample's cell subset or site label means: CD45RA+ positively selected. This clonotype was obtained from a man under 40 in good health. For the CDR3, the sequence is CASSLIVQTDTQYF. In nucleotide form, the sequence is TGTGCCAGCAGCTTAATAGTGCAGACAGATACGCAGTATTTT. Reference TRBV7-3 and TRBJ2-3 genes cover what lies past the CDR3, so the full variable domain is GAGVSQTPSNKVTEKGKYVELRCDPISGHTALYWYRQSLGQGPEFLIYFQGTGAADDSGLPNDRFFAVRPEGSVSTLKIQRTERGDSAVYLCASSLIVQTDTQYFGPGTRLTVL.